The T cell receptor beta chain described here comes from a study of early T cells in non-severe SARS-CoV-2 infection. About the study: Unsorted whole-blood RNA was sequenced in bulk, leaving chains unpaired.

Germline V lookup: CDR1 KGHDR, CDR2 SFDVKD. V gave up 3 bases and J gave up 6 bases, with 14 bases separating them. The CDR3 has 15 residues. Individual cDNA molecules received unique molecular identifiers. One entry per CDR3 protein, called by TCRdb with MiXCR from the 5' RACE reads. The table includes 30,000 or so distinct CDR3 sequences, roughly 6.6% detected once. This sequence joins TRBV24-1 and TRBJ2-1; D not certain. The specimen was whole blood. The sequence was obtained from an adult who was a healthcare worker with PCR-confirmed SARS-CoV-2 infection or an uninfected control (not recorded which). CDR3 bases: TGTGCCACCAGTGATCCCCTCGCGAGAGGCAATGAGCAGTTCTTC. This encodes CATSDPLARGNEQFF.